A single sample gave rise to the 9 T cell receptor beta chains below, sequenced in a study of cytotoxic CD8 clonotypes in ibrutinib-treated CLL. The protocol was immunoSEQ multiplex PCR, while the TCRdb copy is restricted to in-frame clones and leaves out a portion. Of about 120,000 clones detected, 58% appear once; the ten largest clones hold around a third. Here the sequenced sample was PBMCs, taken after 24 months of ibrutinib treatment. These receptors all stem from a human donor with chronic lymphocytic leukemia.

The chain couples TRBV9 to TRBJ2-2; 9 bases line up with TRBD1. This CDR3 region has 15 residues. Germline assignment: CDR1 SGDLS and CDR2 YYNGEE. The V gene end was trimmed by 3 bases and the J gene end by 6 bases; junction bases not matched to a gene: 6. The CDR3 bases are TGTGCCAGCAGCGAGGGACAGGGTTCGGCCGGGGAGCTGTTTTTT. Residues: CASSEGQGSAGELFF.

V is TRBV18 and J is TRBJ1-4, with a weak D call TRBD1 (6 bases). Germline lookup yields CDR1 KGHSH and CDR2 LQKENI. With 2 bases removed from V and 7 bases from J, the gap between germline ends came to 8 bases. The length of the CDR3 is 13 residues. The CDR3 bases are TGTGCCAGCTCACCAGGGGGCGGTGAAAAACTGTTTTTT. Residues: CASSPGGGEKLFF.

V gene TRBV2 combines with J gene TRBJ1-1, with D unresolved. V lost 1 base and J 4 bases, leaving 4 bases between the germline ends. Looked up from germline, CDR1 is SNHLY and CDR2 is FYNNEI. The CDR3 is made up of 12 amino acids. The CDR3 region is CASSEGITEAFF. The CDR3 nucleotides are TGTGCCAGCAGTGAAGGGATCACTGAAGCTTTCTTT.

The chain combines TRBV7-8 with TRBJ2-7, with TRBD1 identical over 12 bases. Trimming cost V 5 bases and J 4 bases; bases outside gene matches: 9. The CDR3 sequence is 16 residues long. Per the germline V gene, CDR1 is SGHVS and CDR2 is FQNEAQ. The CDR3 region is CASSATWGQGAYEQYF. Here the CDR3 DNA reads TGTGCCAGCAGCGCAACCTGGGGACAGGGGGCATACGAGCAGTACTTC. Based on the CDR3 plus reference TRBV7-8 and TRBJ2-7, the full variable domain is GAGVSQSPRYKVAKRGQDVALRCDPISGHVSLFWYQQALGQGPEFLTYFQNEAQLDKSGLPSDRFFAERPEGSVSTLKIQRTQQEDSAVYLCASSATWGQGAYEQYFGPGTRLTVT.

In its sample, this clone was seen a few times. The J gene is TRBJ2-3, the V gene TRBV30; TRBD2 matches 8 bases. Germline CDR1 is GTSNPN and CDR2 is SVGIG (reference sequence). CDR3 length: 13 amino acids. The V gene end was trimmed by 3 bases and the J gene end by 4 bases; junction bases not matched to a gene: 3. The CDR3 sequence is CAWSGGASDTQYF. The CDR3 DNA reads TGTGCCTGGAGCGGGGGGGCCTCAGATACGCAGTATTTT.

The CDR3 is CASSQGDMNTEAFF. The DNA of the CDR3 is TGCGCCAGCAGCCAAGGGGACATGAACACTGAAGCTTTCTTT. The chain is built from TRBV4-1 and TRBJ1-1, with a weak D call TRBD1 (6 bases). CDR1 is MGHRA and CDR2 is YSYEKL in the germline V gene. V was trimmed by 1 base and J by 0 bases, leaving 6 bases between them. This CDR3 has 14 residues.

This clone has a handful of counts. This chain joins TRBV5-1 and TRBJ1-3; D ambiguous. V was trimmed by 3 bases and J by 1 base, leaving 11 bases between them. The CDR3 is 15 amino acids. Germline values: CDR1 SGHRS, CDR2 YFSETQ. CDR3 loop: CASSSDGTSGNTIYF. The DNA of the CDR3 is TGCGCCAGCAGCTCGGACGGAACATCTGGAAACACCATATATTTT. The full variable domain, completed using reference TRBV5-1 and TRBJ1-3, is KAGVTQTPRYLIKTRGQQVTLSCSPISGHRSVSWYQQTPGQGLQFLFEYFSETQRNKGNFPGRFSGRQFSNSRSEMNVSTLELGDSALYLCASSSDGTSGNTIYFGEGSWLTVV.

This clone appeared a single time. This CDR3 reads CASSHSLSLSYNEQFF. The CDR3 DNA reads as TGTGCCAGCAGCCACTCTTTGTCCCTTTCCTACAATGAGCAGTTCTTC. The chain links TRBV7-9 to TRBJ2-1, with D unclear. Between the trimmed V and J ends, which lost 5 bases and 1 base, there was a span of 15 bases. This CDR3 is 16 amino acids long. Per germline, CDR1 SEHNR and CDR2 FQNEAQ (reference sequence).

This chain uses TRBV5-6 with TRBJ2-3; 7 bases line up with TRBD1. Per germline, CDR1 SGHDT and CDR2 YYEEEE. Losses at the gene ends were 2 bases for V and 2 bases for J; bases not matched to a gene: 5. The CDR3 covers 15 residues. The CDR3 coding sequence is TGTGCCAGCAGCTTCGCCGACAGGGACACAGATACGCAGTATTTT. This translates into CASSFADRDTDTQYF.